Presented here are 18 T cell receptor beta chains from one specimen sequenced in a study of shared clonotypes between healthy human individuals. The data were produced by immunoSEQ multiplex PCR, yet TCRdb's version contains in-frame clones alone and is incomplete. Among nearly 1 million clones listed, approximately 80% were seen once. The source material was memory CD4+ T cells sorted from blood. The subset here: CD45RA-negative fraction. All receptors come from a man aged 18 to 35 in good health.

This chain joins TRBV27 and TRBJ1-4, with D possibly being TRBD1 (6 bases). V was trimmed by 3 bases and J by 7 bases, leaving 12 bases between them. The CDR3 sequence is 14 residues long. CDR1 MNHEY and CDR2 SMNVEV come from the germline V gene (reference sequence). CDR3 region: CASSFQGLAEKLFF. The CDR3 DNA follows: TGTGCCAGCAGTTTCCAGGGGCTCGCTGAAAAACTGTTTTTT.

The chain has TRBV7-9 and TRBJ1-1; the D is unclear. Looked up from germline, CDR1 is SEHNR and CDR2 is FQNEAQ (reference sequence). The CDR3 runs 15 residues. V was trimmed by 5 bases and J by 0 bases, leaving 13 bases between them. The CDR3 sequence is CASSHRATMNTEAFF. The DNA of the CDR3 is TGTGCCAGCAGCCATCGGGCCACGATGAACACTGAAGCTTTCTTT.

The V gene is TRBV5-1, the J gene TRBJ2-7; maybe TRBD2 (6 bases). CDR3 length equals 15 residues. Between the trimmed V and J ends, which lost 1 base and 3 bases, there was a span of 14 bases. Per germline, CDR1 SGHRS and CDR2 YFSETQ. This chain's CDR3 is CASSLMGGGGYEQYF. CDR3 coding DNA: TGCGCCAGCAGCTTGATGGGGGGTGGTGGCTACGAGCAGTACTTC.

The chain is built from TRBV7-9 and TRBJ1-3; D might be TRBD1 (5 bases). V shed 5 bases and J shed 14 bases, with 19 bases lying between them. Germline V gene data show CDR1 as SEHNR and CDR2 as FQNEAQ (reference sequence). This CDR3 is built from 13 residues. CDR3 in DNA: TGTGCCAGCAGCCCATCCCACCCCGGGGCCTTATATTTT. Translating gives CASSPSHPGALYF.

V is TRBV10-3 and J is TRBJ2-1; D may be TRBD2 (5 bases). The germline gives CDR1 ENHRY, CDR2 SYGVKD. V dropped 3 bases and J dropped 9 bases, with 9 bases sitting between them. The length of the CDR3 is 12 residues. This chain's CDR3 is CAISDLRGEQFF. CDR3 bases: TGTGCCATCAGTGACCTACGGGGTGAGCAGTTCTTC.

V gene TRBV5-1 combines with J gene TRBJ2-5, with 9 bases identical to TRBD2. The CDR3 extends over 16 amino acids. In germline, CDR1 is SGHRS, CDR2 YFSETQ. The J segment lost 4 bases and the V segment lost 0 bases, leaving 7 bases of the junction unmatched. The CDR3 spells CASSLGLAVGGETQYF. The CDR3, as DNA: TGCGCCAGCAGCTTGGGACTAGCGGTGGGAGGAGAGACCCAGTACTTC.

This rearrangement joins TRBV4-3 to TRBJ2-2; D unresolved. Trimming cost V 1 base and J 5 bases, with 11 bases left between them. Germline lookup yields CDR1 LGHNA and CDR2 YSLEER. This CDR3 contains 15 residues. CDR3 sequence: CASSQVLTLTGELFF. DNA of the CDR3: TGCGCCAGCAGCCAAGTCTTGACCCTAACCGGGGAGCTGTTTTTT.

DNA for the CDR3: TGTGCCATCAGAGAAAGCGGGGCCAGGGGAGATACGCAGTATTTT. This gives the protein CAIRESGARGDTQYF. The rearrangement links TRBV10-3 to TRBJ2-3; a weak D match, TRBD2 (7 bases). The CDR3 runs to 15 residues. Per germline, CDR1 ENHRY and CDR2 SYGVKD. The V end was cut by 6 bases, the J end by 5 bases, with 18 bases between.

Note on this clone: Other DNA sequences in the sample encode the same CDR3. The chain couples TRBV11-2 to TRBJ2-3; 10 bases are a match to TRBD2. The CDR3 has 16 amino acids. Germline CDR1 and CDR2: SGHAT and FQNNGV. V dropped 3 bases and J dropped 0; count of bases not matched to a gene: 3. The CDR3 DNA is TGTGCCAGCAGCTTTCTAGCGGGGGCTAGCACAGATACGCAGTATTTT. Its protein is CASSFLAGASTDTQYF.

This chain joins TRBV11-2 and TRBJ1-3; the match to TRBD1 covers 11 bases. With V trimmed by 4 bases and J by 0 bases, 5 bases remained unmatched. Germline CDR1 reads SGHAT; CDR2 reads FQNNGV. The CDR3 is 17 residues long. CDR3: CASSSGTGGTSGNTIYF. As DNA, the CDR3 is TGTGCCAGCAGCTCCGGGACAGGGGGGACCTCTGGAAACACCATATATTTT.

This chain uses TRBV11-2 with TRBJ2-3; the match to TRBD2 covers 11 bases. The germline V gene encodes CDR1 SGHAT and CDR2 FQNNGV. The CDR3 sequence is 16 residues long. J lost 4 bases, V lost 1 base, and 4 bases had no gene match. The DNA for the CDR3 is TGTGCCAGCAGCTTAGCTCTAGCGGGAGGCTCAGATACGCAGTATTTT. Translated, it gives CASSLALAGGSDTQYF. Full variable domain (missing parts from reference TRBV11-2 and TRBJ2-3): EAGVAQSPRYKIIEKRQSVAFWCNPISGHATLYWYQQILGQGPKLLIQFQNNGVVDDSQLPKDRFSAERLKGVDSTLKIQPAKLEDSAVYLCASSLALAGGSDTQYFGPGTRLTVL.

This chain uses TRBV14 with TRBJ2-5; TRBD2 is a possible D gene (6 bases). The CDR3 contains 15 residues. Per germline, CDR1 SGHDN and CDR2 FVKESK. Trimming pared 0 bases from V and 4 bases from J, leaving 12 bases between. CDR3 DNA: TGTGCCAGCAGCCAAGATGGGAGGTATCGAGAGACCCAGTACTTC. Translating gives CASSQDGRYRETQYF.

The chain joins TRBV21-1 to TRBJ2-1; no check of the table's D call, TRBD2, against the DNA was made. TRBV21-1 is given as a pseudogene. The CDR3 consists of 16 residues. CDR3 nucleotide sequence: TGTGCCAGCAGCTGGCCCCGGGAGTGGTCCTACAATGAGCAGTTCTTC. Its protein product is CASSWPREWSYNEQFF.

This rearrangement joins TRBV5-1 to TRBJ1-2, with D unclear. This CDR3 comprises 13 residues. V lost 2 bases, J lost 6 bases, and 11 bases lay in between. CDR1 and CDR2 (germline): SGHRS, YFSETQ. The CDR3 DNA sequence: TGCGCCAGCAGCTTTGGGGAGTCGGATGGCTACACCTTC. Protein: CASSFGESDGYTF.

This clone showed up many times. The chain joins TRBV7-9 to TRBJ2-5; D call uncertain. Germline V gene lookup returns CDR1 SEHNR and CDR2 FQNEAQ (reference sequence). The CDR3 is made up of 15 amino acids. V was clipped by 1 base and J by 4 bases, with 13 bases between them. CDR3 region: CASSLGIGPGETQYF. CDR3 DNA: TGTGCCAGCAGCTTAGGTATTGGACCCGGAGAGACCCAGTACTTC.

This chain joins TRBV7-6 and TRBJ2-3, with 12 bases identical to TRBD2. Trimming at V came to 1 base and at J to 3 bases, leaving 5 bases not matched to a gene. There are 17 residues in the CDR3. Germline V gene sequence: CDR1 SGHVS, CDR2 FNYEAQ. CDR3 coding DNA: TGTGCCAGCAGCTTAGGCCATGGACTAGCGGGGACAGATACGCAGTATTTT. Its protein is CASSLGHGLAGTDTQYF. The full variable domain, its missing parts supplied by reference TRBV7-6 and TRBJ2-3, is GAGVSQSPRYKVTKRGQDVALRCDPISGHVSLYWYRQALGQGPEFLTYFNYEAQQDKSGLPNDRFSAERPEGSISTLTIQRTEQRDSAMYRCASSLGHGLAGTDTQYFGPGTRLTVL.

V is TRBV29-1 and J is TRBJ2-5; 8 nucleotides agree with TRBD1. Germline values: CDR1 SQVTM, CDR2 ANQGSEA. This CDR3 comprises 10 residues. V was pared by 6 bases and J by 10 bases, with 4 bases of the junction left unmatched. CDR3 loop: CSVYDRGQYF. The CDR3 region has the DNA TGCAGCGTCTACGACAGGGGCCAGTACTTC.

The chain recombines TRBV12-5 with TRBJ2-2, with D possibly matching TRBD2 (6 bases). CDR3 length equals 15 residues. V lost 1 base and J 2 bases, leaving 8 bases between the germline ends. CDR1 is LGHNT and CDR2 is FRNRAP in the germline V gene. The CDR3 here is CASGLGTTNTGELFF. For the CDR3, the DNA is TGTGCTAGTGGTTTGGGGACTACTAACACCGGGGAGCTGTTTTTT.